This is a list of T cell receptor beta chains from one sample in a study of regulatory T cells in long-lasting Graves disease. TCRdb re-called the multiplex PCR reads through MiXCR, storing one row per CDR3 protein. The sample records roughly 430,000 distinct CDR3 sequences, 21% being singletons. Specimen: peripheral blood mononuclear cells (PBMCs), collected when the disease was refractory, from a patient treated with antithyroid drugs. These receptors were collected from a female donor with Graves disease. Both conserved end residues are part of each CDR3. The listing skips clone size in some rows; elsewhere it reads once, few, many or a size class.

TRBJ1-6,many,TRBV28,CAATTTSSYNSPLHF
TRBJ2-1,.,TRBV15,CATSGGGAPSYNEQFF
TRBJ2-5,.,TRBV6-1,CASSQGLVQETQYF
TRBJ2-7,.,TRBV20-1,CSAGTGGPHEQYF
TRBJ1-1,.,TRBV7-9,CASTLNRAEAFF
TRBJ2-4,many,TRBV20-1,CSARSGGVAKNIQYF
TRBJ2-5,many,TRBV12-3/TRBV12-4,CASSLEGDQETQYF
TRBJ2-2,many,TRBV3-1,CASRPTSAGELFF
TRBJ2-3,many,TRBV12-5,CASGLTPSATRSSTDTQYF
TRBJ2-7,.,TRBV6-9,CASSYGFSYEQYF
TRBJ1-1,.,TRBV12-3/TRBV12-4,CASSFRGRGPPEAFF
TRBJ1-2,many,TRBV28,CASSYREPNYGYTF
TRBJ2-5,.,TRBV28,CASSSHAGTETQYF
TRBJ2-3,few,TRBV19,CASSLRRTTSGRADTQYF
TRBJ2-7,many,TRBV27,CASSLHRDRSYEQYF
TRBJ1-1,many,TRBV2,CASSEVRMNTEAFF
TRBJ1-1,many,TRBV7-2,CASSQWGYTEAFF
TRBJ2-5,many,TRBV29-1,CSVERSGTGIGETQYF
TRBJ2-5,many,TRBV11-2,CASSLVSKALTLQETQYF
TRBJ2-2,.,TRBV28,CASSFHFGNTGELFF
TRBJ1-1,.,TRBV9,CASSVGFGMNTEAFF
.,.,TRBV2,CASIPWGGNEQFF
TRBJ1-1,.,TRBV19,CASIVGTSRRAFF
TRBJ1-1,many,TRBV10-3,CAISEQEDNTEAFF
TRBJ2-5,many,TRBV7-2,CASSLSSDRPGPTQETQYF
TRBJ1-1,few,TRBV10-3,CAISDLGDNTEAFF
TRBJ1-5,many,TRBV12-3/TRBV12-4,CASSGTNKNQPQHF
TRBJ1-3,.,TRBV20-1,CSASPGPGNTIYF
TRBJ2-1,many,TRBV6-5,CASSYRPASLYNEQFF
TRBJ2-7,.,TRBV27,CASRPPFSSYEQYF
TRBJ1-2,few,TRBV7-9,CASSLDQGQNYGYTF
TRBJ2-7,.,TRBV4-1,CASSQPTSGRASEQYF
TRBJ1-2,many,TRBV28,CASSTEADYGYTF
TRBJ1-1,few,TRBV5-1,CASSLDRGVPEAFF
TRBJ2-2,.,TRBV29-1,CSAGQGSTGELFF
TRBJ2-7,many,TRBV28,CASSLPGQGGLEQYF
TRBJ1-1,.,TRBV2,CASSHHGQNTEAFF
TRBJ2-7,few,TRBV4-1,CASSQGNTAYEQYF
TRBJ2-5,many,TRBV7-9,CASRPFHQETQYF
TRBJ2-7,many,TRBV28,CASSLLGDFYEQYF
TRBJ2-7,.,TRBV13,CASSFKTGYEQYF
TRBJ1-1,.,TRBV5-1,CASSLGQGQYAFF
TRBJ1-1,many,TRBV7-3,CASSQEPGQKNTEAFF
TRBJ2-5,many,TRBV4-2,CASSQWAGETQYF
TRBJ2-4,few,TRBV29-1,CSALQSNIQYF
TRBJ2-7,many,TRBV20-1,CSAKGIHEQYF
TRBJ2-3,.,TRBV2,CASSEELDTQYF